This T cell receptor beta chain was sequenced in a study of blood T cell repertoires in COVID-19. Whole-study context: The study drew acute and convalescent COVID-19 samples from the United States, Italy and Spain. PBMCs, B-cell-depleted T cells, or T cells provided the cDNA or gDNA that made up the material.

V dropped 5 bases and J dropped 4 bases, with 12 bases sitting between them. CDR3 length: 14 residues. Looked up from germline, CDR1 is GTSNPN and CDR2 is SVGIG (reference sequence). Per the original data handling: Estimates of nucleated cell counts were drawn from the amplification of reference gene primers. Only in-frame clones appear in the TCRdb table, and some are missing; sequencing was by immunoSEQ multiplex PCR. That table is the source of V, J and clone size, and D and trimming were worked out from the DNA. Here the sample spans tens of thousands of clones, about 90% being singletons. The chain joins TRBV30 to TRBJ2-6; a possible D gene is TRBD1 (5 bases). Sequenced sample: peripheral blood. This sequence was found in a woman older than 75 with active COVID-19. DNA of the CDR3: TGTGCCTGGCGTTACAGGTCCGGGGCCAACGTCCTGACTTTC. Translation: CAWRYRSGANVLTF.